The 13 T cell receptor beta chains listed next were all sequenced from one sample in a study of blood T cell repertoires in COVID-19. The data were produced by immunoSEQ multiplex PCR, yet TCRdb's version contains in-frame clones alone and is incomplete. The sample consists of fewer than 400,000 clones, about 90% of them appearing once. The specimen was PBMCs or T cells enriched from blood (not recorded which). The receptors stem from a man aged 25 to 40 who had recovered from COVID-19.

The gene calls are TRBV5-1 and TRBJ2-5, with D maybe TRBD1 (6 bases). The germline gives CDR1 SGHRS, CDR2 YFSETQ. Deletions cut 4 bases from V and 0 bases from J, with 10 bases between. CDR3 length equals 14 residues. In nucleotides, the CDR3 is TGCGCCAGCAGCCTAGGACAGAACCAAGAGACCCAGTACTTC. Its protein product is CASSLGQNQETQYF.

DNA of the CDR3: TGTGCCAGCTCACCCCCGGGTGGGGGGGAGCAGTTCTTC. Its protein is CASSPPGGGEQFF. V usage is TRBV18 and J usage is TRBJ2-1; D possibly corresponds to TRBD2 (6 bases). V shed 3 bases and J shed 10 bases, with 13 bases lying between them. The germline V gene has CDR1 KGHSH and CDR2 LQKENI. This CDR3 is built from 13 residues.

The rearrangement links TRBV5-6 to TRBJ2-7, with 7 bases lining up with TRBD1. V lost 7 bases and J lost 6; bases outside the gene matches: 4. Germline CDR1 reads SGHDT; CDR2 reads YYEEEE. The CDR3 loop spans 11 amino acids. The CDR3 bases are TGTGCCAGCGGATACAGGGGCGAGCAGTACTTC. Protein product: CASGYRGEQYF.

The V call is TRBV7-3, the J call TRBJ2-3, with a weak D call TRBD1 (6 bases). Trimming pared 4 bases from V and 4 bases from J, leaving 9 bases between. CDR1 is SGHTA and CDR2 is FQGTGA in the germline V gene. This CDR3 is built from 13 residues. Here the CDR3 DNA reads TGTGCCAGCAGCTCACAGGGTTCAGATACGCAGTATTTT. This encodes CASSSQGSDTQYF.

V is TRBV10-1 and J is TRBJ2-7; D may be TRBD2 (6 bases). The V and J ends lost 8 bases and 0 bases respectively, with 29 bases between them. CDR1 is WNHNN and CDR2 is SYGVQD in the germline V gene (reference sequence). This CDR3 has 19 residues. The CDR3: CASGILEGPDTMRSYEQYF. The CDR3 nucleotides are TGCGCCAGCGGGATTTTGGAGGGTCCGGACACTATGCGCTCCTACGAGCAGTACTTC.

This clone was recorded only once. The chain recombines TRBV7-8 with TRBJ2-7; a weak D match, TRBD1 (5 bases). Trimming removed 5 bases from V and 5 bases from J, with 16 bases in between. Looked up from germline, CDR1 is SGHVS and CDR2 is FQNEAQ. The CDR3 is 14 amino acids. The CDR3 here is CASSLFQGTHEQYF. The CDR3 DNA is TGTGCCAGCAGCCTCTTCCAGGGTACCCACGAGCAGTACTTC.

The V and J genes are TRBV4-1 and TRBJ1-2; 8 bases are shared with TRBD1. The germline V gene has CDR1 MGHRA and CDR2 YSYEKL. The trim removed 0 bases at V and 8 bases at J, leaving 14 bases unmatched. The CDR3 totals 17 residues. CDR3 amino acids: CASSQDQLGTGIDGYTF. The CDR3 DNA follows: TGCGCCAGCAGCCAAGATCAGCTTGGGACAGGAATTGACGGCTACACCTTC.

The CDR3 protein is CAIPQGGYGYTF. In DNA, the CDR3 is TGTGCCATCCCTCAGGGCGGCTATGGCTACACCTTC. The rearrangement links TRBV28 to TRBJ1-2; TRBD1 is a possible D gene (5 bases). V lost 10 bases, J lost 4 bases, and 13 bases lay in between. CDR3 length: 12 residues. Germline lookup yields CDR1 MDHEN and CDR2 SYDVKM.

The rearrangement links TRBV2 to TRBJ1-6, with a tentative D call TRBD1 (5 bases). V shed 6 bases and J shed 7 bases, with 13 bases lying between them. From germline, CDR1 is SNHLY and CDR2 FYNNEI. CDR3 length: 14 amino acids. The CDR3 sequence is CASSVGQGNSPLHF. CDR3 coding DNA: TGTGCCAGCAGCGTCGGGCAGGGAAATTCACCCCTCCACTTT. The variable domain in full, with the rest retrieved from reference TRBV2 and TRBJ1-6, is EPEVTQTPSHQVTQMGQEVILRCVPISNHLYFYWYRQILGQKVEFLVSFYNNEISEKSEIFDDQFSVERPDGSNFTLKIRSTKLEDSAMYFCASSVGQGNSPLHFGNGTRLTVT.

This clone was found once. CDR3 sequence reads: CASSFPGKQYF. DNA for the CDR3: TGTGCCAGCAGTTTCCCAGGGAAGCAGTACTTC. The rearrangement joins TRBV28 to TRBJ2-7, with a tentative D call TRBD1 (5 bases). Germline loops: CDR1 MDHEN, CDR2 SYDVKM. This CDR3 has 11 residues. With 3 bases removed from V and 8 bases from J, the gap between germline ends came to 8 bases.

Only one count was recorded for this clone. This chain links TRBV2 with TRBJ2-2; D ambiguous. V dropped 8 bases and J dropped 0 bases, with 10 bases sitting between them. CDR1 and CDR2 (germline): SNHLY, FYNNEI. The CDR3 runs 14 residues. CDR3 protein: CASVAQTNTGELFF. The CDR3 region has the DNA TGTGCCAGCGTAGCACAAACGAACACCGGGGAGCTGTTTTTT.

The CDR3 nucleotides read TGTGCCAGCAGCTTGGGGTCCCCTAGCTCCTATAATTCACCCCTCCACTTT. Amino acids: CASSLGSPSSYNSPLHF. The chain couples TRBV5-4 to TRBJ1-6; unclear D gene. Trimming cost V 0 bases and J 0 bases, with 10 bases left between them. Looked up from germline, CDR1 is SGHNT and CDR2 is YYREEE (reference sequence). The CDR3 has 17 amino acids.

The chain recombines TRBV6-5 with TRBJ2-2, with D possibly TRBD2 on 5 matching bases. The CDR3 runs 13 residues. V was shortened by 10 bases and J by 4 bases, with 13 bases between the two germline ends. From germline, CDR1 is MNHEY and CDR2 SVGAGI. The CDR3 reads CATTSRGTGELFF. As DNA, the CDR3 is TGTGCCACCACTTCTCGGGGCACCGGGGAGCTGTTTTTT.